This TCR beta chain was captured by sequencing in a study of T cells in Graves' hyperthyroidism and ophthalmopathy. At the level of the study: Blood was drawn when the patient was first diagnosed and still untreated. Findings and limits, study-wide: From stable hyperthyroidism, ophthalmopathy was separated by a 13 V-J model.

This clonotype was counted ten times or more. No antigen is known for it. V shed 4 bases, J shed 4 bases, and the junction held 8 bases outside the gene matches. The V gene's germline CDR1 is SQVTM and CDR2 ANQGSEA. The CDR3 covers 15 residues. The sample, blood from the first hyperthyroidism diagnosis, precedes any ophthalmopathy symptoms. RNA transcripts gave rise to amplified TCR beta CDR3 regions. The HTBI primer set drove a first-round RT-PCR of the TCR CDR3. TCRdb redid the calling of the multiplex PCR reads with MiXCR, one entry per CDR3 protein. The sample holds nearly 600,000 distinct CDR3 sequences, about 14% seen once.

This sequence originates from a woman aged 25-40 years with Graves' hyperthyroidism that later progressed to Graves' ophthalmopathy. The chain couples TRBV29-1 to TRBJ2-3, with 10 nucleotides matching TRBD2. Sequenced material: blood. The CDR3 DNA reads TGCAGCGTTGCAAGGCTAGCGGGAGAGGCAGATACGCAGTATTTT. Translating it yields CSVARLAGEADTQYF.